The entry below gives a single T cell receptor (beta chain) sequence along with its context. What it binds is not known. This table comes from immunoSEQ multiplex PCR, and its TCRdb copy is limited to in-frame clones, with some not included. The sample lists around 18,000 clones; 77% were seen once. This record comes from a study of T cells after posttransplantation cyclophosphamide. Notes on the study in general: Later post-transplant blood repertoires were often dominated by donor CD8+ memory clones. TRB clonality was highly associated with recipient CMV seropositivity and reactivation.

Busulfan-fludarabine conditioning, marrow transplant, and cyclophosphamide on days +3 and +4 were administered. Germline CDR1 reads SGHAT; CDR2 reads FQNNGV. This CDR3 has 17 residues. J was trimmed by 4 bases and V by 1 base; bases with no gene match: 10. The source material was CD8+ T cells sorted from PBMCs, sampled 1903 days after a stem cell transplant with posttransplant cyclophosphamide. The sequence derives from a female patient in her thirties or forties who received an allogeneic stem cell transplant from a related donor, was CMV-positive, and had no GVHD. Some T cells may have come from the graft donor. The chain employs TRBV11-2 and TRBJ2-1, with 7 bases that match TRBD2. The CDR3 nucleotides are TGTGCCAGCAGCTTAGTTCCAGCGGGGAATAGTTACAATGAGCAGTTCTTC. Translation gives CASSLVPAGNSYNEQFF.